The source of this T cell receptor beta chain is a study of cytomegalovirus exposure and HLA in healthy donors. Regarding the study as a whole: A later analysis by the authors found several of the most significant clusters apparently linked to common viral pathogens.

In regard to this clone: Its antigen is unknown.

A multiplex PCR was run with 60 Vbeta primers and 13 Jbeta primers. Assay: immunoSEQ multiplex PCR; the TCRdb copy retains only in-frame clones and omits some. Of some 150,000 clones listed, 80% are singletons. Germline V gives CDR1 SNHLY, CDR2 FYNNEI. The V end was cut by 8 bases, the J end by 2 bases, with 13 bases between. This CDR3 contains 15 residues. The chain combines TRBV2 with TRBJ1-6; D perhaps matches TRBD1 (5 bases). This TCR was recovered from a man aged 25-45 years in good health and CMV-seronegative. The sample taken for sequencing was PBMCs. The CDR3 region is CASPYAGTYNSPLHF. In DNA form, the CDR3 reads TGTGCCAGCCCCTATGCAGGGACCTATAATTCACCCCTCCACTTT.